This T cell receptor (beta chain) stems from a study of T cells expressing NK-cell markers. General study findings and limits: Several donors showed these clonotypes also leading the CD3+CD56-NKG2C+ fraction. More than 5 donors had dominant NKG2C+ clonotypes that comprised about 1.0-8% of their CD8+ T cells.

As for this clonotype: What it binds is not known.

This CDR3 contains 14 residues. Germline values: CDR1 MDHEN, CDR2 SYDVKM. TCRdb re-called the 5' RACE reads, yielding one record per CDR3 amino acid sequence without DNA. The sample is made up of fewer than 400,000 distinct CDR3 sequences, and the top ten hold roughly 5.2% of it. The chain is built from TRBV28 and TRBJ1-5; as DNA is missing, the TRBD1 call by TCRdb cannot be tested. Sequencing was carried out using blood T cells: a sorted CD56 or NKG2C T cell subset, CD4+ or CD8+ T cells, or bulk PBMC T cells (not recorded which). This sequence originates from a man between 18 and 69 years old in good health. The chain's CDR3 is CASSLDRVSQPQHF.